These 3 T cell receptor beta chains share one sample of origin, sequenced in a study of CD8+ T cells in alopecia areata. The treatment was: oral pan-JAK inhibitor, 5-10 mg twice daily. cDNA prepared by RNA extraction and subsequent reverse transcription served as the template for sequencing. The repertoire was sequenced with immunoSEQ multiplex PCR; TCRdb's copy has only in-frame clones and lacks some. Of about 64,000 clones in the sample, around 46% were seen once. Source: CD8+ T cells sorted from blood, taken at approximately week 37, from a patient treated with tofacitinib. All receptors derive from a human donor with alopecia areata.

CDR3 coding DNA: TGTGCCAGCAGCTTGGGACGCCTCGAGCAGTACTTC. It codes for CASSLGRLEQYF. The rearrangement joins TRBV5-6 to TRBJ2-7; D is uncertain. Deletions cut 0 bases from V and 6 bases from J, with 7 bases between. Germline CDR1 SGHDT, CDR2 YYEEEE. The CDR3 sequence is 12 residues long. The variable domain in full, completed from reference TRBV5-6 and TRBJ2-7, reads DAGVTQSPTHLIKTRGQQVTLRCSPKSGHDTVSWYQQALGQGPQFIFQYYEEEERQRGNFPDRFSGHQFPNYSSELNVNALLLGDSALYLCASSLGRLEQYFGPGTRLTVT.

CDR3 nucleotides: TGCAGCGTTGATAGCCTTACTAACTATGGCTACACCTTC. This encodes CSVDSLTNYGYTF. The V and J genes are TRBV29-1 and TRBJ1-2; D is unresolved. The V gene's germline CDR1 is SQVTM and CDR2 ANQGSEA. V dropped 3 bases and J dropped 0 bases, with 8 bases sitting between them. There are 13 residues in the CDR3.

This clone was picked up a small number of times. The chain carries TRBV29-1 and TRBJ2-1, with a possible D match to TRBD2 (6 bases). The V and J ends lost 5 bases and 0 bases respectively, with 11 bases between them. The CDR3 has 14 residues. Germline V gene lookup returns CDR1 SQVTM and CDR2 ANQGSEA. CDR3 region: CSVRGGASYNEQFF. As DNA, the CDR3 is TGCAGCGTTCGAGGCGGGGCCTCCTACAATGAGCAGTTCTTC.